What follows are 13 T cell receptor beta chains derived from one specimen sequenced in a study of cytomegalovirus exposure and HLA in healthy donors. Primers included in the PCR were 60 Vbeta and 13 Jbeta primers. The repertoire was sequenced with immunoSEQ multiplex PCR; TCRdb's copy has only in-frame clones and lacks some. Seen here are 120,000 to 150,000 clones, around three quarters observed once, and the top ten hold just under 1%. Material for sequencing was PBMCs. These receptors were obtained from a man younger than 35 in good health and CMV-seronegative.

The V and J genes are TRBV7-9 and TRBJ1-1, with a weak D call TRBD1 (5 bases). Germline V gene data show CDR1 as SEHNR and CDR2 as FQNEAQ (reference sequence). The CDR3 runs 15 residues. V lost 6 bases to trimming and J lost 1 base, with 15 bases between them. The CDR3 region has the DNA TGTGCCAGCAGTAAACCGGGACTGTCGAACACTGAAGCTTTCTTT. This codes for CASSKPGLSNTEAFF.

This chain links TRBV29-1 with TRBJ1-1; the match to TRBD1 covers 11 bases. V was pared by 5 bases and J by 5 bases, with 4 bases of the junction left unmatched. The CDR3 contains 13 residues. Per germline, CDR1 SQVTM and CDR2 ANQGSEA. The CDR3, as DNA: TGCAGCGTTTCCGGGACAGGGGGGACTGAAGCTTTCTTT. This encodes CSVSGTGGTEAFF. The complete variable domain, with remaining parts taken from reference TRBV29-1 and TRBJ1-1, reads SAVISQKPSRDICQRGTSLTIQCQVDSQVTMMFWYRQQPGQSLTLIATANQGSEATYESGFVIDKFPISRPNLTFSTLTVSNMSPEDSSIYLCSVSGTGGTEAFFGQGTRLTVV.

The chain has TRBV29-1 and TRBJ2-7; the D is unclear. Germline values: CDR1 SQVTM, CDR2 ANQGSEA. V shed 6 bases and J shed 2 bases, with 14 bases lying between them. The CDR3 is 13 amino acids. CDR3 coding DNA: TGCAGCGTCCTTACAGAAACCCCCTACGAGCAGTACTTC. It encodes CSVLTETPYEQYF.

The chain is built from TRBV6-5 and TRBJ1-2; 9 bases line up with TRBD1. The CDR3 contains 13 residues. After removal of 6 bases from V and 6 bases from J, the junction contained 5 bases not matched to a gene. Germline lookup yields CDR1 MNHEY and CDR2 SVGAGI. The CDR3 loop is CASRRTGENGYTF. CDR3 bases: TGTGCCAGCAGAAGGACAGGGGAGAATGGCTACACCTTC.

V and J are TRBV12-5 and TRBJ2-7, with no clear D. Germline-derived CDR1 and CDR2 are LGHNT and FRNRAP. CDR3 size: 17 residues. V shed 2 bases and J shed 1 base, with 18 bases lying between them. The CDR3 sequence: CASGLTGSAPGSYEQYF. CDR3 nucleotides: TGTGCTAGTGGTTTGACGGGTTCGGCTCCCGGGTCCTACGAGCAGTACTTC.

J is TRBJ2-1 and V is TRBV11-1; 8 positions match TRBD1. The V and J ends lost 5 bases and 3 bases, in that order; junction bases with no gene match: 6. Germline loops: CDR1 SGHAT, CDR2 FQDESV (reference sequence). The CDR3 length is 15 residues. CDR3 DNA: TGTGCCAGCAGCCCACAGGGGGTCGGCTACAATGAGCAGTTCTTC. This translates into CASSPQGVGYNEQFF.

The chain carries TRBV18 and TRBJ2-7; 7 bases line up with TRBD1. Looked up from germline, CDR1 is KGHSH and CDR2 is LQKENI. The CDR3 consists of 16 residues. V dropped 4 bases and J dropped 3; count of bases not matched to a gene: 12. Here the CDR3 reads CASSHGLGTVLYEQYF. The DNA for the CDR3 is TGTGCCAGCTCACACGGGTTAGGGACAGTACTCTACGAGCAGTACTTC.

This clone was detected only a few times. The J gene is TRBJ1-1, the V gene TRBV5-1; 7 bases agree with TRBD1. This CDR3 has 13 amino acids. Trimming at V came to 5 bases and at J to 6 bases, leaving 7 bases not matched to a gene. Per germline, CDR1 SGHRS and CDR2 YFSETQ. The CDR3 DNA reads as TGCGCCAGCAGTTCCGACAGGGTCTCTGAAGCTTTCTTT. Protein: CASSSDRVSEAFF.

CDR3 protein: CASLSPSRTEAFF. Here the CDR3 DNA reads TGTGCCAGCCTATCGCCCTCGAGGACTGAAGCTTTCTTT. The chain has TRBV7-9 and TRBJ1-1; D gene unclear. CDR1 and CDR2 (germline): SEHNR, FQNEAQ (reference sequence). The CDR3 runs 13 residues. Trimming took 8 bases from V and 5 from J, leaving 15 bases between them.

V gene TRBV4-1 combines with J gene TRBJ2-4; D might be TRBD1 (6 bases). The germline V and J ends were trimmed by 1 base and 3 bases, with 13 bases remaining between them. Germline V gene sequence: CDR1 MGHRA, CDR2 YSYEKL. The CDR3 consists of 16 residues. The CDR3 DNA sequence: TGCGCCAGCAGCCAAGTCTGGGACACAGGCAAAAACATTCAGTACTTC. The encoded protein is CASSQVWDTGKNIQYF.

The gene calls are TRBV5-4 and TRBJ1-1; unclear D gene. The ends were cut back, 0 bases at V and 0 bases at J, with 9 bases in the middle. The germline V gene encodes CDR1 SGHNT and CDR2 YYREEE (reference sequence). This CDR3 is 15 amino acids long. The CDR3 region is CASSLGGRVNTEAFF. CDR3 DNA sequence: TGTGCCAGCAGCTTGGGAGGGAGAGTGAACACTGAAGCTTTCTTT.

This clone showed up just a few times. The chain combines TRBV7-2 with TRBJ1-4; the D gene is possibly TRBD1 (6 bases). This CDR3 spans 14 amino acids. Germline lookup yields CDR1 SGHTA and CDR2 FQGNSA. Trimming shortened V by 4 bases and J by 7 bases, and 13 bases separated the two germline ends. The chain's CDR3 is CASSSQGWSEKLFF. The CDR3 coding sequence is TGTGCCAGCAGCTCGCAGGGGTGGAGTGAAAAACTGTTTTTT.

This sequence joins TRBV9 and TRBJ2-5; 8 nucleotides match TRBD2. CDR1 and CDR2 from the germline V gene are SGDLS and YYNGEE. The CDR3 is made up of 16 amino acids. After removal of 0 bases from V and 4 bases from J, the junction contained 8 bases not matched to a gene. Here the CDR3 reads CASSVGPGAGGETQYF. The CDR3 DNA sequence: TGTGCCAGCAGCGTAGGCCCGGGGGCGGGAGGAGAGACCCAGTACTTC.